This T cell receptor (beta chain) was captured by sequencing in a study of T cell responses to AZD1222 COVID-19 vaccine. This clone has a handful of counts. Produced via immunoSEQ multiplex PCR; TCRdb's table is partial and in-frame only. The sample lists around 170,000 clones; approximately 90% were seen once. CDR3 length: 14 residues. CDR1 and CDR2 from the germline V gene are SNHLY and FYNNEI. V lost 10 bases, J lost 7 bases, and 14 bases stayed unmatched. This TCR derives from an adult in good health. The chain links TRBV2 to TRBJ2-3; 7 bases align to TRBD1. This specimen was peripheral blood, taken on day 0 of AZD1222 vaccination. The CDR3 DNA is TGTGCCATCACCGCTGACAGGGTCTGGAATACGCAGTATTTT. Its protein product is CAITADRVWNTQYF.